This TCR beta chain was profiled in a study of neurological immune-mediated disorders. This clonotype was observed many times. The CDR3 loop spans 15 amino acids. From germline, CDR1 is DFQATT and CDR2 SNEGSKA (reference sequence). After removal of 1 base from V and 3 bases from J, the junction contained 3 bases not matched to a gene. Via MiXCR, TCRdb re-called the 5' RACE reads, giving one row per CDR3 protein. This table holds tens of thousands of distinct CDR3 sequences, approximately 12% found once. The origin of this receptor is an older woman with HTLV-1-associated myelopathy (HAM/TSP). This chain connects TRBV20-1 to TRBJ2-7, with 13 nucleotides matching TRBD2. Sequencing was performed on PBMCs. CDR3 in amino acids: CSARGTSGRGYEQYF. The DNA for the CDR3 is TGCAGTGCTAGAGGAACTAGCGGGAGGGGCTACGAGCAGTACTTC.